These 25 T cell receptor beta chains originate from one sample sequenced in a study of blood T cell repertoires in COVID-19 (dated by TCRdb to 2020 to 2021). Library construction relied on the immunoSEQ multiplex PCR assay. Here the immuneACCESS table is served through TCRdb, limited to in-frame sequences with V and J called. Missing clones are a known gap in these copies; in checked studies unresolved V genes cover under half, and the rest lacks a known reason. The sample table contains around 130,000 clones; only one count was recorded for 80% to 90% of them. The top ten clones comprise about 2.5% of the sample. Sequencing was performed on PBMCs or T cells enriched from blood (not recorded which). The origin of the receptors is a woman in her forties or fifties who had recovered from COVID-19.

This chain links TRBV5-4 with TRBJ1-2; a possible D gene is TRBD1 (6 bases). The CDR3 sequence is 14 residues long. Per germline, CDR1 SGHNT and CDR2 YYREEE (reference sequence). The germline V and J ends were trimmed by 4 bases and 1 base, with 11 bases remaining between them. CDR3 DNA sequence: TGTGCCAGCAGCATACAGGGTAATAACTATGGCTACACCTTC. This gives the protein CASSIQGNNYGYTF.

The V call is TRBV19, the J call TRBJ2-2, with D uncertain. Germline assignment: CDR1 LNHDA and CDR2 SQIVND (reference sequence). CDR3 size: 15 residues. V dropped 6 bases and J dropped 0 bases, with 11 bases sitting between them. This CDR3 reads CASRPDTSNTGELFF. CDR3 in DNA: TGTGCCAGTAGGCCCGACACTTCGAACACCGGGGAGCTGTTTTTT.

The V and J genes are TRBV7-6 and TRBJ1-5; 9 nucleotides agree with TRBD1. There are 14 residues in the CDR3. In germline, CDR1 is SGHVS, CDR2 FNYEAQ. V lost 5 bases to trimming and J lost 7 bases; unmatched junction nucleotides: 6. CDR3 amino acids: CASSLGTGSQPQHF. The CDR3, as DNA: TGTGCCAGCAGCCTAGGGACAGGGAGCCAGCCCCAGCATTTT.

The genes are TRBV3-1 (or the pseudogene TRBV3-2) and TRBJ1-1; possibly TRBD1 for D (6 bases). V was trimmed by 4 bases and J by 4 bases, leaving 7 bases between them. The V gene's germline CDR1 is LGHDT and CDR2 YNNKEL (reference sequence). The CDR3 runs to 12 residues. CDR3 sequence (DNA): TGTGCCAGCAGCCTCAGGGGCACTGAAGCTTTCTTT. Translation gives CASSLRGTEAFF.

The V call is TRBV7-9, the J call TRBJ1-5; 7 bases are a match to TRBD1. The germline CDR1 and CDR2 sequences are SEHNR and FQNEAQ (reference sequence). The CDR3 sequence is 17 residues long. V lost 0 bases to trimming and J lost 3 bases; unmatched junction nucleotides: 8. DNA of the CDR3: TGTGCCAGCAGCTTAGCTAGCCAGGGACAGCTCAATCAGCCCCAGCATTTT. Its protein is CASSLASQGQLNQPQHF.

CDR3 nucleotide sequence: TGTGCCAGCAAGAAGACTAGCGGCGACAATGAGCAGTTCTTC. Translated: CASKKTSGDNEQFF. The rearrangement uses TRBV2 and TRBJ2-1; 9 bases agree with TRBD2. The CDR3 spans 14 residues. The J segment lost 5 bases and the V segment lost 7 bases, leaving 6 bases of the junction unmatched. The germline gives CDR1 SNHLY, CDR2 FYNNEI.

This rearrangement joins TRBV5-1 to TRBJ2-5, with TRBD2 matching 9 bases. V shed 0 bases, J shed 6 bases, and the junction held 9 bases outside the gene matches. CDR3 length equals 16 residues. CDR1 and CDR2 (germline): SGHRS, YFSETQ. The CDR3 sequence: CASSLVGRTSEKTQYF. CDR3 DNA sequence: TGCGCCAGCAGCTTGGTGGGGCGGACTAGCGAGAAGACCCAGTACTTC.

The CDR3 DNA is TGTGCCAGCAGCGTAGGCCTAGCGGGGGGCAACTACGAGCAGTACTTC. Its protein product is CASSVGLAGGNYEQYF. This rearrangement joins TRBV9 to TRBJ2-7; 11 bases are shared with TRBD2. CDR3 size: 16 residues. CDR1 is SGDLS, CDR2 YYNGEE, per germline. V dropped 0 bases and J dropped 3; count of bases not matched to a gene: 5.

J is TRBJ2-7 and V is TRBV5-6, with D possibly TRBD2 on 6 matching bases. The CDR3 length is 12 residues. Trimming stripped 4 bases from V and 9 bases from J, with 14 bases between. Germline-derived CDR1 and CDR2 are SGHDT and YYEEEE. CDR3 in amino acids: CASSTGLTLQYF. CDR3 DNA sequence: TGTGCCAGCAGCACGGGACTTACTCTGCAGTACTTC.

The CDR3: CASSLGIGTGVNEQFF. For the CDR3, the DNA is TGTGCCAGCAGCTTGGGAATCGGGACAGGGGTCAATGAGCAGTTCTTC. The gene calls are TRBV5-6 and TRBJ2-1; TRBD1 matches at 10 bases. The V and J ends lost 0 bases and 6 bases, in that order; junction bases with no gene match: 6. The germline V gene has CDR1 SGHDT and CDR2 YYEEEE. This CDR3 contains 16 residues.

The chain couples TRBV15 to TRBJ2-2; perhaps TRBD1 as D (6 bases). The V gene lost 9 bases and the J gene lost 1 base, with 12 bases spanning the gap. CDR1 and CDR2 from the germline V gene are LNHNV and YYDKDF (reference sequence). This CDR3 is 14 amino acids long. DNA for the CDR3: TGTGCCACTGCACTCAGGGGGAACACCGGGGAGCTGTTTTTT. It translates to CATALRGNTGELFF.

CDR3 sequence: CASSPRTNSPLHF. The CDR3 nucleotides are TGTGCCAGCAGCCCCCGGACAAATTCACCCCTCCACTTT. V is TRBV7-9 and J is TRBJ1-6; a possible D gene is TRBD1 (5 bases). The CDR3 length is 13 residues. Germline CDR1 SEHNR, CDR2 FQNEAQ (reference sequence). V lost 5 bases and J 7 bases, leaving 9 bases between the germline ends.

The chain links TRBV3-1 (or the pseudogene TRBV3-2) to TRBJ1-2; TRBD1 agrees at 9 bases. The ends lost 5 bases at V and 4 bases at J; junction bases unmatched: 5. CDR1 and CDR2 from the germline V gene are LGHDT and YNNKEL (reference sequence). The CDR3 has 14 amino acids. CDR3: CASSSRDRAYGYTF. DNA of the CDR3: TGTGCCAGCAGCAGCCGGGACAGGGCCTATGGCTACACCTTC.

The chain combines TRBV5-1 with TRBJ1-2; D might be TRBD1 (5 bases). Germline CDR1 and CDR2: SGHRS and YFSETQ. This CDR3 has 14 amino acids. Trimming took off 3 bases at V and 4 bases at J, with 13 bases between the two ends. DNA for the CDR3: TGCGCCAGCAGCTACCCGGCACAGGTCTATGGCTACACCTTC. This sequence encodes CASSYPAQVYGYTF.

The chain carries TRBV19 and TRBJ1-4; 10 bases fit TRBD1. The CDR3 covers 18 residues. Per germline, CDR1 LNHDA and CDR2 SQIVND (reference sequence). Trimming cost V 5 bases and J 1 base; bases outside gene matches: 10. The chain's CDR3 is CASSPTDRGDGTNEKLFF. DNA for the CDR3: TGTGCCAGTAGTCCAACGGACAGGGGGGATGGAACTAATGAAAAACTGTTTTTT.

The chain employs TRBV2 and TRBJ1-1, with a weak D call TRBD1 (5 bases). Germline CDR1 and CDR2: SNHLY and FYNNEI. The germline V and J ends were trimmed by 8 bases and 4 bases, with 20 bases remaining between them. CDR3 length equals 15 residues. This CDR3 is CASAERGIFSTEAFF. In DNA, the CDR3 is TGTGCCAGCGCGGAACGGGGGATCTTCAGCACTGAAGCTTTCTTT.

This chain uses TRBV10-3 with TRBJ1-2, with a tentative D call TRBD1 (6 bases). The CDR3 covers 15 residues. CDR1 is ENHRY, CDR2 SYGVKD, per germline. V gave up 4 bases and J gave up 2 bases, with 14 bases separating them. The CDR3 is CAISVGTRYNYGYTF. In DNA form, the CDR3 reads TGTGCCATCAGTGTGGGGACACGATACAACTATGGCTACACCTTC.

The chain is built from TRBV11-3 and TRBJ1-5; a possible D gene is TRBD1 (5 bases). V was shortened by 5 bases and J by 3 bases, with 14 bases between the two germline ends. The CDR3 is made up of 15 amino acids. CDR1 SGHNT and CDR2 YENEEA come from the germline V gene. The CDR3 spells CASSLTAGLNQPQHF. In DNA, the CDR3 is TGTGCCAGCAGCCTCACCGCAGGGCTCAATCAGCCCCAGCATTTT.

The chain is built from TRBV4-2 and TRBJ1-3; D not certain. Per germline, CDR1 LGHNA and CDR2 YNFKEQ. The V end lost 0 bases, the J end lost 4 bases, and 4 bases lay between the germline ends. This CDR3 is built from 13 residues. CDR3 coding DNA: TGTGCCAGCAGCCAAGATGCGGGAAACACCATATATTTT. Amino acids: CASSQDAGNTIYF.

The chain carries TRBV7-2 and TRBJ2-7; D is unresolved. The germline gives CDR1 SGHTA, CDR2 FQGNSA. Trimming removed 1 base from V and 2 bases from J, with 6 bases in between. CDR3 length: 13 amino acids. The CDR3 loop reads CASSLDQTYEQYF. CDR3 DNA sequence: TGTGCCAGCAGCTTAGATCAAACCTACGAGCAGTACTTC.

The V and J genes are TRBV13 and TRBJ2-7; D is unresolved. Between the trimmed V and J ends, which lost 3 bases and 7 bases, there was a span of 13 bases. The germline CDR1 and CDR2 sequences are PRHDT and FYEKMQ (reference sequence). This CDR3 has 13 residues. CDR3: CASSFLQAREQYF. The CDR3 DNA reads TGTGCCAGCAGCTTTCTTCAGGCCAGGGAGCAGTACTTC.

This clone has only one observation. The chain combines TRBV19 with TRBJ1-1; TRBD1 might be the D (5 bases). The CDR3 has 12 residues. Trimming stripped 7 bases from V and 6 bases from J, with 12 bases between. Germline-derived CDR1 and CDR2 are LNHDA and SQIVND (reference sequence). CDR3 loop: CASTKSTAEAFF. The CDR3 DNA follows: TGTGCCAGTACTAAATCGACAGCTGAAGCTTTCTTT. The full variable domain, completed using reference TRBV19 and TRBJ1-1, is DGGITQSPKYLFRKEGQNVTLSCEQNLNHDAMYWYRQDPGQGLRLIYYSQIVNDFQKGDIAEGYSVSREKKESFPLTVTSAQKNPTAFYLCASTKSTAEAFFGQGTRLTVV.

This clone showed up just a few times. The chain uses TRBV2 and TRBJ2-1; TRBD2 aligns across 11 bases. The CDR3 sequence is 14 residues long. Germline V CDR1 and CDR2: SNHLY, FYNNEI. The ends lost 4 bases at V and 9 bases at J; junction bases unmatched: 5. The CDR3 reads CASSVLAGGIEQFF. DNA for the CDR3: TGTGCCAGCAGTGTCCTAGCGGGGGGAATTGAGCAGTTCTTC.

The V gene is TRBV6-5, the J gene TRBJ1-1; 7 nucleotides line up with TRBD1. CDR1 MNHEY and CDR2 SVGAGI come from the germline V gene. The CDR3 runs 15 residues. The ends lost 6 bases at V and 5 bases at J; junction bases unmatched: 12. The CDR3 coding sequence is TGTGCCAGCAGCCACTGGAACCTACAGGGGACTGAAGCTTTCTTT. Translating gives CASSHWNLQGTEAFF.

J is TRBJ1-2 and V is TRBV21-1; the DNA was not used to check the table's D call, TRBD1. TRBV21-1 is classified as a pseudogene. The CDR3 has 19 residues. This chain's CDR3 is CASSRSDRLIARLNYGYTF. CDR3 nucleotides: TGTGCCAGCAGCAGATCCGACAGGCTAATCGCTCGGCTTAACTATGGCTACACCTTC.